This note documents a single T cell receptor beta chain sequence. Its target antigen remains unknown. Base qualities are not recorded, but no much larger clone differs from it by a single base. The source of the sample is a study of CD8+ T cells in alopecia areata listed by TCRdb under 2018. At the level of the whole study: Treated patients were enrolled in an open-label pilot trial of oral tofacitinib, 5 to 10 mg twice daily, for moderate-to-severe alopecia areata. Tofacitinib was given for 6 to 18 months, followed by 6 months of follow-up off drug to assess delayed response and recurrence. In treated patients, disease severity was measured using the SALT score, which gives the percentage of scalp surface area affected. Scalp clonality was compared among normal scalp (n=4), patchy alopecia areata scalp (n=8), and alopecia totalis/universalis scalp (n=8). In both human patients and the C3H/HeJ mouse model, the study applied high-throughput TCRbeta sequencing to look at T cell clonal expansion in alopecia areata. RNA was obtained with the PAXgene miRNA kit for fixed scalp, the miRNeasy kit for PBMCs, and the RNeasy kit for mouse skin. Human TCRbeta sequencing covered scalp tissue and sorted CD4+ and CD8+ peripheral blood T cells from patchy and totalis/universalis alopecia areata patients and healthy controls. Biopsies were taken from tofacitinib-treated patients at baseline and again at 4 and 24 weeks into treatment, and several of those patients also had a later scalp biopsy. TCRbeta CDR3 regions were amplified by immunoSEQ multiplex PCR using 35 Vbeta forward and 13 Jbeta reverse primers. Overall study outcomes, separate from this receptor: The treated cohort was small, with a single nonresponder, so links between baseline CD8+ expansion and response need larger studies. Compared with normal scalp, lesional scalp, particularly in alopecia totalis/universalis, had higher clonality and more expanded CD8+ clones, which suggests antigenic drive. Many expanded lesional clones were found to persist in scalp and blood during tofacitinib treatment, and relapse after treatment cessation may be partly explained by this persistence. Resident alphabeta T cells in normal human skin are also sequenced, complicating scalp TCR repertoire analysis, unlike mouse skin dominated by gammadelta T cells. Shared TCR sequences between patients were less evident than in mice, which may be partly attributable to HLA diversity in the patient population. Tofacitinib significantly decreased scalp clonality and the number of expanded CD8+ clones among the top 100 scalp clones.

The treatment or condition label on this specimen signifies: oral pan-JAK inhibitor, 5-10 mg twice daily. Lesional scalp punch biopsies and peripheral blood were collected from alopecia areata patients. PBMCs were isolated by density centrifugation and stained for CD3, CD4 and CD8, and CD4+ and CD8+ T cells were sorted on a FACSAria. Library preparation used the immunoSEQ multiplex PCR assay. For TCR sequencing, RNA was extracted from every sample and reverse transcribed into cDNA to serve as template. First-strand cDNA was synthesized using SuperScript III with a 2:1 mix of oligo-dT and random hexamers. A synthetic immune receptor repertoire was used to measure amplification bias, and any remaining bias was corrected computationally. The authors' pipeline ran thus. Raw reads were preprocessed to remove errors, and CDR3 was defined according to IMGT conventions as the region from the conserved cysteine to phenylalanine. Clonality was computed by normalizing Shannon entropy by log2 of the number of productive unique TCRs and subtracting the result from 1. Scalp TCRbeta sequences were cross-referenced with sorted blood CD4 and CD8 repertoires so that the CD4 or CD8 identity of scalp clones could be inferred. The table was pulled from immuneACCESS by TCRdb, which kept in-frame rearrangements only. Such tables lose some clones; where checked, under half of the loss comes from unresolved V genes, and the rest has no known cause. V and J calls and clone size are given by that table; D and trimming were obtained from the DNA. This sample gives 150,000 or so clones in total; roughly 58% of them show up just once. The ten largest account for approximately 16% of the sample.

CDR1 and CDR2 are read off the germline V gene as SGHDT and YYEEEE. The CDR3 covers 19 residues, taking in both the cysteine and the phenylalanine. The kept DNA is CDR3 alone, 57 bases in frame from the first base. The junction shows trimming of 4 bases on V and 4 bases on J, plus 28 bases between the germline ends. Sequences were derived from CD4+ T cells sorted from blood, sampled between weeks 55 and 65, from a patient treated with tofacitinib. This clonotype was obtained from a human donor with alopecia areata. In this chain, TRBV5-6 is recombined with TRBJ2-3; the D gene is perhaps TRBD2, from 5 matching bases. At the DNA level, the sequence is TGTGCCAGCAGCGTCCGGGGTGTAGTTCACTTCCGTAGCGCAGATACGCAGTATTTT. Its translation is CASSVRGVVHFRSADTQYF. The reference TRBV5-6 and TRBJ2-3 proteins fill in what lies around the CDR3, so the full variable domain reads DAGVTQSPTHLIKTRGQQVTLRCSPKSGHDTVSWYQQALGQGPQFIFQYYEEEERQRGNFPDRFSGHQFPNYSSELNVNALLLGDSALYLCASSVRGVVHFRSADTQYFGPGTRLTVL.